A selection of T cell receptor beta chains follows, all from one sample in a study of blood T cell repertoires in COVID-19. The data were produced by immunoSEQ multiplex PCR, yet TCRdb's version contains in-frame clones alone and is incomplete. The table has roughly 32,000 clones, approximately 93% seen once. Sample: peripheral blood. The source is a male donor with active COVID-19. Each CDR3 is given with its conserved first and last residue. A D gene is named only where the DNA matches it firmly. The size of a clone is reported for some rows only, either as once, few or many, or as a class for expanded clones.

v_call,clone_size,d_call,j_call,cdr3_nt,cdr3_aa
TRBV18,.,.,TRBJ1-6,TGTGCCAGCTCACCAGGTGGGGCGCTGAATTCACCCCTCCACTTT,CASSPGGALNSPLHF
TRBV2,.,.,TRBJ1-4,TGTGCCAGCAGTAAGCAGGGGCTCAATGAAAAACTGTTTTTT,CASSKQGLNEKLFF
TRBV9,.,.,TRBJ1-4,TGTGCCAGCAGCTATCAGGGGCGCGGAGAAGAAAAACTGTTTTTT,CASSYQGRGEEKLFF
TRBV6-6,few,.,TRBJ1-2,TGTGCCAGCAGTTCTACCTATGGCTACACCTTC,CASSSTYGYTF
TRBV5-6,.,.,TRBJ1-1,TGTGCCAGCAGCTTGTACAGTTGGAACACTGAAGCTTTCTTT,CASSLYSWNTEAFF
TRBV7-3,.,TRBD2,TRBJ2-2,TGTGCCAGCAGCTCAGGACTAGCGATCACCGGGGAGCTGTTTTTT,CASSSGLAITGELFF
TRBV6-6,.,TRBD1,TRBJ1-1,TGTGCCAGCAGTTGGAGACAGGGTATGAACACTGAAGCTTTCTTT,CASSWRQGMNTEAFF
TRBV27,.,TRBD1,TRBJ1-4,TGTGCCAGCAAACCGGGACAGGGAACGGAAAAACTGTTTTTT,CASKPGQGTEKLFF
TRBV27,once,.,TRBJ2-5,TGTGCCAGCAGTTCCGCAGGGTGGCAGACCCAGTACTTC,CASSSAGWQTQYF
TRBV7-2,.,.,TRBJ1-5,TGTGCCAGCAGCTCCCAGGGAAATCAGCCCCAGCATTTT,CASSSQGNQPQHF
TRBV5-4,.,.,TRBJ1-1,TGTGCCAGCAGTGTGGAACAGGGGAACACTGAAGCTTTCTTT,CASSVEQGNTEAFF
TRBV9,.,.,TRBJ1-1,TGTGCCAGCAGCCCAGGACAGCGAAACACTGAAGCTTTCTTT,CASSPGQRNTEAFF
TRBV4-1,once,.,TRBJ1-1,TGCGCCAGCAGCCAAGTGAGGCAGCCCTCAGAAGCTTTCTTT,CASSQVRQPSEAFF
TRBV30,.,.,TRBJ2-7,TGTGCCTGGAGTTCCACAGCCTACGAGCAGTACTTC,CAWSSTAYEQYF
TRBV7-6,.,TRBD2,TRBJ2-4,TGTGCCAGCAGCCCCACGGGGCGGGGGGGACCAAACATTCAGTACTTC,CASSPTGRGGPNIQYF
TRBV30,once,.,TRBJ1-6,TGTGCCTGGAGTATACAGGGCGCGTATTCACCCCTCCACTTT,CAWSIQGAYSPLHF
TRBV7-9,.,.,TRBJ2-6,TGTGCCAGCATCCCCACGGGTTACGGTTTTCGTGGGGCCAACGTCCTGACTTTC,CASIPTGYGFRGANVLTF
TRBV19,.,.,TRBJ1-2,TGTGCCAGTAGTATAACGGGCAGGGTAGTATCGTATGGCTACACCTTC,CASSITGRVVSYGYTF
TRBV10-3,.,.,TRBJ2-7,TGTGCCATCAGAGGGACTTCCTACGAGCAGTACTTC,CAIRGTSYEQYF
TRBV6-5,.,TRBD1,TRBJ1-4,TGTGCCAGCAGACGACAGGGTGCTAATGAAAAACTGTTTTTT,CASRRQGANEKLFF
TRBV4-3,.,.,TRBJ1-5,TGCGCCAGCAGTCAGGGGCACGGAGCAAATCAGCCCCAGCATTTT,CASSQGHGANQPQHF
TRBV6-2/TRBV6-3,.,.,TRBJ2-1,TGTGCCAGCAGTTACCACAGGTCGACCTACAATGAGCAGTTCTTC,CASSYHRSTYNEQFF
TRBV28,.,.,TRBJ1-2,TGTGCCAGCAGCCAAGGGGTAGAATATGGCTACACCTTC,CASSQGVEYGYTF
TRBV6-2/TRBV6-3,.,TRBD1,TRBJ2-1,TGTGCCAGCAGTTACTCCCGACAGGGGTGGGTCAATGAGCAGTTCTTC,CASSYSRQGWVNEQFF
TRBV30,.,.,TRBJ2-3,TGTGCCTGGAGTGCCGGGACAAACACAGATACGCAGTATTTT,CAWSAGTNTDTQYF
TRBV19,.,TRBD1,TRBJ1-4,TGTGCCAGTAGTACCCGGGACAGGGGTGGTGAAAAACTGTTTTTT,CASSTRDRGGEKLFF
TRBV7-8,.,.,TRBJ2-3,TGTGCCAGCAGCCCTAAATGGTTGACAGATACGCAGTATTTT,CASSPKWLTDTQYF
TRBV7-7,.,.,TRBJ2-5,TGTGCTAGCAGCTCAGGGCGGACAGCACAAGAGACCCAGTACTTC,CASSSGRTAQETQYF
TRBV5-1,.,TRBD1,TRBJ1-1,TGCGCCAGCAGCGAGGACAGGGTAGCTTTCTTT,CASSEDRVAFF
TRBV5-4,.,.,TRBJ1-4,TGTGCCAGCAGCGACCGTCTTAGTTTTGAGGGAGATGAAAAACTGTTTTTT,CASSDRLSFEGDEKLFF
TRBV2,.,TRBD1,TRBJ1-2,TGTGCCAGCAGTCCGACAGGGGTAACTAACTATGGCTACACCTTC,CASSPTGVTNYGYTF
TRBV5-1,.,TRBD2,TRBJ2-5,TGCGCCAGCAGCACCGGACTAGCGGGCTACCAAGAGACCCAGTACTTC,CASSTGLAGYQETQYF
TRBV14,few,.,TRBJ2-3,TGTGCCAGCAGCCAAGTAGTCGGCGGGGTAGGGCCAGATACGCAGTATTTT,CASSQVVGGVGPDTQYF
TRBV7-2,once,.,TRBJ1-2,TGTGCCAGCAGCTTTGACAGTAACTATGGCTACACCTTC,CASSFDSNYGYTF
TRBV5-1,.,TRBD2,TRBJ2-3,TGCGCCAGCAGCTTGGGTTTCGCGGGGGGAGATACGCAGTATTTT,CASSLGFAGGDTQYF
TRBV6-6,.,.,TRBJ1-2,TGTGCCAGCACGAACGGACAGACAGCTAACTATGGCTACACCTTC,CASTNGQTANYGYTF
TRBV3-1/TRBV3-2,.,.,TRBJ1-3,TGTGCCAGCAGCCAAGTTGCACTCTCTGGAAACACCATATATTTT,CASSQVALSGNTIYF
TRBV9,.,.,TRBJ1-2,TGTGCCAGCAGCGTAGCAGGGCGGGGGGAGTTCTATGGCTACACCTTC,CASSVAGRGEFYGYTF
TRBV10-3,.,TRBD2,TRBJ2-3,TGTGCCATCAGTGACCAAGAGGCTAGCGGGGGGAGTTACACAGATACGCAGTATTTT,CAISDQEASGGSYTDTQYF
TRBV3-1/TRBV3-2,once,TRBD1,TRBJ1-1,TGTGCCAGCAGCCAGGACAGGGGGCTTAAGGGTGAAGCTTTCTTT,CASSQDRGLKGEAFF
TRBV3-1/TRBV3-2,.,TRBD2,TRBJ2-3,TGTGCCAGCAGCCAAAGCGGGACTAGCGGGGGGCAGGGCACAGATACGCAGTATTTT,CASSQSGTSGGQGTDTQYF
TRBV3-1/TRBV3-2,.,TRBD1,TRBJ2-1,TGTGCCAGCAGCCAAAGGCCTCCTCGGGACAGAGAGTCCCAGTTCTTC,CASSQRPPRDRESQFF
TRBV9,.,TRBD1,TRBJ2-6,TGTGCCAGCAGCCCCTGGGACAGGTTGTATGGGGCCAACGTCCTGACTTTC,CASSPWDRLYGANVLTF
TRBV19,once,.,TRBJ2-3,TGTGCCAGTAGCCGACAGCCGCTCACAGATACGCAGTATTTT,CASSRQPLTDTQYF
TRBV29-1,.,.,TRBJ2-7,TGCAGCGTTGAAAAGGAGACAGGTTACGAGCAGTACTTC,CSVEKETGYEQYF
TRBV3-1/TRBV3-2,.,.,TRBJ1-5,TGTGCCAGCAGCCTACAGGGCCGACAGCCCCAGCATTTT,CASSLQGRQPQHF
TRBV3-1/TRBV3-2,.,TRBD2,TRBJ2-2,TGTGCCAGCAGCCGCCCGGCTAGCGGGGGAGTGGGGACCGGGGAGCTGTTTTTT,CASSRPASGGVGTGELFF
TRBV5-8,.,.,TRBJ1-2,TGTGCCAGCAGCGAGCCTTGGGGGGGCTATGGCTACACCTTC,CASSEPWGGYGYTF
TRBV7-8,.,.,TRBJ1-2,TGTGCCAGCAGCCTCAGGGTCGGACCCTATGGCTACACCTTC,CASSLRVGPYGYTF
TRBV5-1,.,TRBD2,TRBJ2-3,TGCGCCAGCGCGGCCAGCGGGGGGGCAGAAGATACGCAGTATTTT,CASAASGGAEDTQYF
TRBV27,.,TRBD1,TRBJ2-1,TGTGCCAGCAGTTCAGCCGGGACAGTTAACTACAATGAGCAGTTCTTC,CASSSAGTVNYNEQFF
TRBV10-3,.,TRBD2,TRBJ2-1,TGTGCCATCAGTAAAGGGACGGGGGGGCCTAATGAGCAGTTCTTC,CAISKGTGGPNEQFF
TRBV11-3,.,TRBD1,TRBJ2-2,TGTGCCAGCAGCTTTCGACAGGGTGGGACCGGGGAGCTGTTTTTT,CASSFRQGGTGELFF
TRBV4-2,.,.,TRBJ2-1,TGTGCCAGCAGCCAACCCGTGGTAGCGGTAGACAATGAGCAGTTCTTC,CASSQPVVAVDNEQFF
TRBV4-1,.,.,TRBJ2-2,TGCGCCAGCAGCCAAGAGGAGTTCACCGGGGAGCTGTTTTTT,CASSQEEFTGELFF